This TCR beta chain was documented in a study of T cell repertoires in cytomegalovirus infection. The wider study: Recently identified HLA-C-restricted CMV epitopes were among the peptides used. Through public TCR beta signatures, both CMV infection and matching HLA type were indicated.

This clonotype was seen only a few times. Its antigen is not known. Study findings and constraints: The ex vivo response was dominated by HLA-C-restricted CMV-specific TCR beta clonotypes. Summed frequency of public TCR beta families distinguished CMV carriers with the relevant HLA.

TCRdb passed the reads through MiXCR, listing each CDR3 protein once. The sample yields 380,000 or so distinct CDR3 sequences, about a third seen once. CDR1 is MNHEY, CDR2 SVGEGT, per germline. V shed 7 bases, J shed 5 bases, and the junction held 17 bases outside the gene matches. The length of the CDR3 is 17 residues. This TCR came from a human donor in good health (CMV status not recorded). Some clones in this sample may be carry-over from other donors' samples. This specimen consisted of cultured PBMCs, obtained from culture after CMV antigen stimulation. J is TRBJ1-2 and V is TRBV6-2 or TRBV6-3; 9 nucleotides match TRBD1. The CDR3 here is CASIPGQGPFGPYGYTF. The CDR3 coding sequence is TGTGCCAGCATCCCGGGACAGGGACCGTTTGGGCCGTATGGCTACACCTTC.